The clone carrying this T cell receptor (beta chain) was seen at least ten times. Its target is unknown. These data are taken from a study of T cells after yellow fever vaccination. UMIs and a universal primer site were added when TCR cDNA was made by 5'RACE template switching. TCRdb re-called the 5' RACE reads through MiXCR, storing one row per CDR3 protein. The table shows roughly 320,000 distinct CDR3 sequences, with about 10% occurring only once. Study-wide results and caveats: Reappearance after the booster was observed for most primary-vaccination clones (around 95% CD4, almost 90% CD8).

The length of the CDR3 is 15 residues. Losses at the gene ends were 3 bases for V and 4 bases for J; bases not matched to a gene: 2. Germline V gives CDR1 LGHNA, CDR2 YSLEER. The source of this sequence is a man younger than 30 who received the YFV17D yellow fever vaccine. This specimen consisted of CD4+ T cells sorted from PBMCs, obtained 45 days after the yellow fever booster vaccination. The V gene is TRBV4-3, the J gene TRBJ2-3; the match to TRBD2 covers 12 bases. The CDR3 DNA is TGCGCCAGCAGCCACTCTAGCGGGGGGGCAGATACGCAGTATTTT. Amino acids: CASSHSSGGADTQYF.